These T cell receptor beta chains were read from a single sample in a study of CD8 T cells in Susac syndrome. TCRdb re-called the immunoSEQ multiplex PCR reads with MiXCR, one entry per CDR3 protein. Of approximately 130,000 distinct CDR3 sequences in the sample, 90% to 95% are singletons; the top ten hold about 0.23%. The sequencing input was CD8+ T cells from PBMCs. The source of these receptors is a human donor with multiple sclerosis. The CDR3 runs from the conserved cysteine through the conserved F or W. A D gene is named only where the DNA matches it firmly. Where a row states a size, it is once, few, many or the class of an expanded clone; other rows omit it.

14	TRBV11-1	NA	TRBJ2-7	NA	TGTGCCAGCAGCTTAGAGTGGACAAATTACGAGCAGTACTTC	CASSLEWTNYEQYF
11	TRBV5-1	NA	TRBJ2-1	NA	TGCGCCAGCAGCTTTTATGATGAGCAGTTCTTC	CASSFYDEQFF
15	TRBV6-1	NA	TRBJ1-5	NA	TGTGCCAGCGGGAAAGAACCTTTTAGCAATCAGCCCCAGCATTTT	CASGKEPFSNQPQHF
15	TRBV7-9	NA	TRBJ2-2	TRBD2	TGTGCCAGCAGCCCAGGGACTAGCGAAACCGGGGAGCTGTTTTTT	CASSPGTSETGELFF
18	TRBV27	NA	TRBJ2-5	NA	TGTGCCAGCAGTTCCTCCCAGCCAGCGACCCAACCTGGGGAGACCCAGTACTTC	CASSSSQPATQPGETQYF
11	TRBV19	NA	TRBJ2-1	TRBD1	TGTGCCGTACAGGGGTACAATGAGCAGTTCTTC	CAVQGYNEQFF
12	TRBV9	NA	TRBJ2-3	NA	TGTGCCAGCAGCGTAGTAGCAGATACGCAGTATTTT	CASSVVADTQYF
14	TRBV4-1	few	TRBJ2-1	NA	TGCGCCAGCAGCCAAGATAGATCGGGACCAGAGCAGTTCTTC	CASSQDRSGPEQFF
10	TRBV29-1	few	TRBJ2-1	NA	TGCAGCGTTGAAGACTCTGGGCAGTTCTTC	CSVEDSGQFF
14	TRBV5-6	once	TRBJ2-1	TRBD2	TGTGCCAGCATCCCCGGCGGGAGCGAAAATGAGCAGTTCTTC	CASIPGGSENEQFF
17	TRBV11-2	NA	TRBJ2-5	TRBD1	TGTGCCAGCAGCCTCGGGACAGCTTTCCAAGCCCAAGAGACCCAGTACTTC	CASSLGTAFQAQETQYF